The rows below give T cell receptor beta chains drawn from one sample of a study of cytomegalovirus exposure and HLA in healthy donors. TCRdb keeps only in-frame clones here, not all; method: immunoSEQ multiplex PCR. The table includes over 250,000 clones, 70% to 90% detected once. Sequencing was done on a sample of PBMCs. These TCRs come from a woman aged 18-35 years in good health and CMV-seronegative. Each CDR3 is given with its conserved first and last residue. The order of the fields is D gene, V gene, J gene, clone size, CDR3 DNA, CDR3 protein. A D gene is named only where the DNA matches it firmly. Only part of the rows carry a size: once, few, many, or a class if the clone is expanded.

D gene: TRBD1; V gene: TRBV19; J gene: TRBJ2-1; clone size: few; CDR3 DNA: TGTGCCAGTTCCAGACCCGGGACAGGGTACTACAATGAGCAGTTCTTC; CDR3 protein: CASSRPGTGYYNEQFF
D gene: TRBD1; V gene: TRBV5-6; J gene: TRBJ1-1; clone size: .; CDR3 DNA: TGTGCCAGCAGCGAAACAGGGGGGGAGGACACTGAAGCTTTCTTT; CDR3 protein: CASSETGGEDTEAFF
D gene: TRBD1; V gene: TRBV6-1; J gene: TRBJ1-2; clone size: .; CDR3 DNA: TGTGCCAGCAGTTTCCGGGACAGGGGACTCTATGGCTACACCTTC; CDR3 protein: CASSFRDRGLYGYTF
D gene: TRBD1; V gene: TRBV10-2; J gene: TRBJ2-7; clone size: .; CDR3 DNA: TGCGCCAGCAGATCAGGGGGCTTAAACGAGCAGTACTTC; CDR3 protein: CASRSGGLNEQYF
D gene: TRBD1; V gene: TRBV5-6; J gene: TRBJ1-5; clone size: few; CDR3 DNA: TGTGCCAGCAGCTCCCGGGACAGGGGATTTCAGCCCCAGCATTTT; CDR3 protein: CASSSRDRGFQPQHF
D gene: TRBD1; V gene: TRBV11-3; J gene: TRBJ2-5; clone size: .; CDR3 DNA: TGTGCCAGCAGTTCCTTAGGGGGCCGAGAGACCCAGTACTTC; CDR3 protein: CASSSLGGRETQYF
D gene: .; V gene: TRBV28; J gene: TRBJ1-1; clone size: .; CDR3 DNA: TGTGCCAGCAGTTTATCAGGGATTGGCACTGAAGCTTTCTTT; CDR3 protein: CASSLSGIGTEAFF
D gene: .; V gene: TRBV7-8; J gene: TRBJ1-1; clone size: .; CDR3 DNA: TGTGCCAGCAGCGCGTGGAACACTGAAGCTTTCTTT; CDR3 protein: CASSAWNTEAFF
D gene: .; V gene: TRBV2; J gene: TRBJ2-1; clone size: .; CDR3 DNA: TGTGCCAGCAGGCCGAGACAGTACAATGAGCAGTTCTTC; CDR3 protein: CASRPRQYNEQFF
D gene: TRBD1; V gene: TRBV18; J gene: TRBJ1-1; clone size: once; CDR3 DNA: TGTGCCAGCTCACCAAGACAGGGGGCGATAGGCATGAACACTGAAGCTTTCTTT; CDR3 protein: CASSPRQGAIGMNTEAFF
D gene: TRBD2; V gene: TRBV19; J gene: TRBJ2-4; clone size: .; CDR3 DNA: TGTGCCACGGGGGGATTAGCCAAAAACATTCAGTACTTC; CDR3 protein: CATGGLAKNIQYF
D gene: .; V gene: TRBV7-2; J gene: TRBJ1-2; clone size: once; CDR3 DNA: TGTGCCAGCAGCTCTCCCCGGGGGTCCTATGGCTACACCTTC; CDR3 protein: CASSSPRGSYGYTF
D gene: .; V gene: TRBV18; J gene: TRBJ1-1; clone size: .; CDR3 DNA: TGTGCCAGCTCACCGTTAAGAGGGGGCACTGAAGCTTTCTTT; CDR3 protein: CASSPLRGGTEAFF
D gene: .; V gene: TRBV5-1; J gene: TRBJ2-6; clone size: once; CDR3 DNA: TGCGCCAGCAGCTTGGGAGGAGACTCTGGGGCCAACGTCCTGACTTTC; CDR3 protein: CASSLGGDSGANVLTF
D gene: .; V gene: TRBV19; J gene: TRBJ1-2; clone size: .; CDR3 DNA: TGTGCCAGTAGTCCCGGGACATACATTAACTATGGCTACACCTTC; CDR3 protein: CASSPGTYINYGYTF
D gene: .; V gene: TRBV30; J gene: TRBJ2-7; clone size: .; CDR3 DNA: TGTGCCTGGACGGGAGTTTCAGTGGGCTCCTACGAGCAGTACTTC; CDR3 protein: CAWTGVSVGSYEQYF
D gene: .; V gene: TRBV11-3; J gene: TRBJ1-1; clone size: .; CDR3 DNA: TGTGCCAGCAGATGGTCGGGGACTGAAGCTTTCTTT; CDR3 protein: CASRWSGTEAFF
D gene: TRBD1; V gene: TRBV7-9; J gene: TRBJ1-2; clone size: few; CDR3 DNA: TGTGCCAGCAGCCCCCGGGACAGGGATGATTATGGCTACACCTTC; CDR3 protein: CASSPRDRDDYGYTF
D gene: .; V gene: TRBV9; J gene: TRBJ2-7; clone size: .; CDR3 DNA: TGTGCCAGCAGCGGCGGGGGCCGGACCTACGAGCAGTACTTC; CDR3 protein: CASSGGGRTYEQYF
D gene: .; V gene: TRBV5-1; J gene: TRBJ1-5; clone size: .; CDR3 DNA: TGCGCCAGCAGCTTCGGACAGATCAATCAGCCCCAGCATTTT; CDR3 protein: CASSFGQINQPQHF
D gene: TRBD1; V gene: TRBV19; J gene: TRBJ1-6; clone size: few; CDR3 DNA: TGTGCCCCCAGGGGGACCCCTTCGGGTTCACCCCTCCACTTT; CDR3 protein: CAPRGTPSGSPLHF
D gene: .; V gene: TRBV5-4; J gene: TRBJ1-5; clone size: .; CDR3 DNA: TGTGCCAGCAGCTTGGCGGGGGGCGGCAATCAGCCCCAGCATTTT; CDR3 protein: CASSLAGGGNQPQHF
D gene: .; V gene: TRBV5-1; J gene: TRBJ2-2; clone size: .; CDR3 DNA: TGCGCCAGCAGCCCTGGGAGTTTCGGCGGGGAGCTGTTTTTT; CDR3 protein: CASSPGSFGGELFF
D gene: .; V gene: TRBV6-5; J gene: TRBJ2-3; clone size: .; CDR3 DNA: TGTGCCAGCACCCGGGGACTGAACACAGATACGCAGTATTTT; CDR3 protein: CASTRGLNTDTQYF
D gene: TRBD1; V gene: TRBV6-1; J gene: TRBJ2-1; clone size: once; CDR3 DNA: TGTGCCAGACAGGGGGACAACTACAATGAGCAGTTCTTC; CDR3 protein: CARQGDNYNEQFF
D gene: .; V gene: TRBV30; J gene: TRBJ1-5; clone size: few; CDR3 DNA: TGTGCCTGGAGTGCGGGTGAGAATCAGCCCCAGCATTTT; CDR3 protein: CAWSAGENQPQHF
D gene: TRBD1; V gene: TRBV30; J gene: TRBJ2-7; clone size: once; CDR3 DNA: TGTGCCTGGAGCGGACAGGGTGGAAGCGAGCAGTACTTC; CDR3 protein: CAWSGQGGSEQYF
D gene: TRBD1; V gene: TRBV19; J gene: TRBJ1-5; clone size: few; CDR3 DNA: TGTGCCAGTGGCCCGGACAGGATTACTCAGCCCCAGCATTTT; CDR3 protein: CASGPDRITQPQHF
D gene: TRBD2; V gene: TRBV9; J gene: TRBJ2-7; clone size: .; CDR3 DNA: TGTGCCAGCAGCTCGAGTAGCGGGACGACTTACGAGCAGTACTTC; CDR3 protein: CASSSSSGTTYEQYF
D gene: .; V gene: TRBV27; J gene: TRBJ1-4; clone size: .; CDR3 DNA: TGTGCCAGCAAAATAACAGGGAATCGAATTGAAAAACTGTTTTTT; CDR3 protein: CASKITGNRIEKLFF
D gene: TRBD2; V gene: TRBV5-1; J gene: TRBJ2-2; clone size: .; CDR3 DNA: TGCGCCAGCAGCTTTCGCACTAGCGGGAACACCGGGGAGCTGTTTTTT; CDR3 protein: CASSFRTSGNTGELFF
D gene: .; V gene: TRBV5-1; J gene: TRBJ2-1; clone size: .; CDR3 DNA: TGCGCCAGCAGCTTGGAAGAGGCAGGGGGGTACAATGAGCAGTTCTTC; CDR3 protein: CASSLEEAGGYNEQFF
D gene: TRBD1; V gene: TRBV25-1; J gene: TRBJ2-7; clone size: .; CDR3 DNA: TGTGCCAGCAGCCCTCCCGGGACAGCGTTCTACGAGCAGTACTTC; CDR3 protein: CASSPPGTAFYEQYF
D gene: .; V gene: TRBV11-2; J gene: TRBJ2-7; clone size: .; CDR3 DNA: TGTGCAATCTCGCGGTCCTACGAGCAGTACTTC; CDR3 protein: CAISRSYEQYF
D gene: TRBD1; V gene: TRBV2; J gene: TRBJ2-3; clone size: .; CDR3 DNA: TGTGCCAGCATGGGACAGGGGGCAACAGATACGCAGTATTTT; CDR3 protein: CASMGQGATDTQYF
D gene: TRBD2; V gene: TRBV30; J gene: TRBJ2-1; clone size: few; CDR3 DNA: TGTGCCTGCGGAGCGCGGGGGGGCCGGAGTGAGCAGTTCTTC; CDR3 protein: CACGARGGRSEQFF
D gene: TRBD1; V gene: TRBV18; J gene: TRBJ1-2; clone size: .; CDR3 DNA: TGTGCCAGCTCACCGGACAGGGTGTATTATGGCTACACCTTC; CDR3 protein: CASSPDRVYYGYTF
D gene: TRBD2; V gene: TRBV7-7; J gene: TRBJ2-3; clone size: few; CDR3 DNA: TGTGCCAGCAGCGCTCTAGCGGGAACCACAGATACGCAGTATTTT; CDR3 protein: CASSALAGTTDTQYF
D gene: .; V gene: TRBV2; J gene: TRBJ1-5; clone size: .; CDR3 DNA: TGTGCCAGCACGGCCCTGGGGGGGGTGAATCAGCCCCAGCATTTT; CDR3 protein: CASTALGGVNQPQHF
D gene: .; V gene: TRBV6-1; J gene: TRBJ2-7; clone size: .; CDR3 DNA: TGTGCCAGCGACAGCAAAGTTTCCTACGAGCAGTACTTC; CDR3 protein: CASDSKVSYEQYF
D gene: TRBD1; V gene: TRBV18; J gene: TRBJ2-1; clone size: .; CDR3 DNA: TGTGCCAGCTCACCCCTACGGACAGGGCCGATCGACAATGAGCAGTTCTTC; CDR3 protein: CASSPLRTGPIDNEQFF
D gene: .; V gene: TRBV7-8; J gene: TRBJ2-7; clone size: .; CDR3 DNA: TGTGCCAGCAGCTTAAGTCTAGCAGCCTACGAGCAGTACTTC; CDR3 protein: CASSLSLAAYEQYF
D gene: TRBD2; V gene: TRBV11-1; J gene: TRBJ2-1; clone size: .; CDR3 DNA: TGTGCCAGCAGCACCCGGCGGGGGGAGGAGAAGAAGCAGTTCTTC; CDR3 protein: CASSTRRGEEKKQFF
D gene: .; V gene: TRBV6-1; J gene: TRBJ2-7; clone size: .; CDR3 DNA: TGTGCCAGCAGTGAAGAAACGGACACGATATACGAGCAGTACTTC; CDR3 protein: CASSEETDTIYEQYF
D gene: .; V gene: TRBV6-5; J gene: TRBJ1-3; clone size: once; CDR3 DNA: TGTGCCAGCAGTCCCTTTAGATCTGGAAACACCATATATTTT; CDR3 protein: CASSPFRSGNTIYF
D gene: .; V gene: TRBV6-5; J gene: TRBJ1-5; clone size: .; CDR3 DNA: TGTGCCAGCAGTTGGGCAGCAAATCAGCCCCAGCATTTT; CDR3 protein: CASSWAANQPQHF